The clone carrying this T cell receptor (beta chain) was picked up a small number of times. Its antigen is undetermined. Trimming shortened V by 4 bases and J by 10 bases, and 20 bases separated the two germline ends. The CDR3 has 14 residues. The V gene's germline CDR1 is SGHNT and CDR2 YYREEE (reference sequence). This sample is drawn from a study of STAT5B mutations in CD4+ large granular lymphocyte leukemia. Overall study results and limits: Approximately 25% of private leukemic clonotypes occurred rarely in other patients' non-leukemic repertoires.

Controls came from buffy coats of healthy blood donors. Profiling relied on immunoSEQ multiplex PCR, and the TCRdb table lists in-frame clones only, not all of them. This sample yields over 20,000 clones, of which approximately 81% are seen a single time; 0.25% to 0.4% belongs to the top ten. The sequenced sample was CD4+ T cells from blood buffy coats. The receptor was isolated from a human donor in good health. The chain carries TRBV5-4 and TRBJ1-1; weak D call: TRBD1 (5 bases). The CDR3: CASSQDTTVGTAFF. DNA of the CDR3: TGTGCCAGCAGCCAAGATACGACAGTAGGGACAGCTTTCTTT. The entire variable domain, with the rest obtained from reference TRBV5-4 and TRBJ1-1, is as follows: ETGVTQSPTHLIKTRGQQVTLRCSSQSGHNTVSWYQQALGQGPQFIFQYYREEENGRGNFPPRFSGLQFPNYSSELNVNALELDDSALYLCASSQDTTVGTAFFGQGTRLTVV.